This T cell receptor (beta chain) is from a study of neurological immune-mediated disorders. In this sample, this clonotype turned up many times. By 5'RACE with 10-nucleotide random UMIs, the cDNA was made. Over 180 million TCR-beta sequences from 15-18 subjects came from every sequencing run. Using its own MiXCR run on the 5' RACE reads, TCRdb lists one record per CDR3 protein. The sample has 35,000 to 45,000 distinct CDR3 sequences, under 9.5% seen once. Trimming removed 4 bases from V and 0 bases from J, with 16 bases in between. Germline CDR1 reads SGHRS; CDR2 reads YFSETQ. This CDR3 has 16 amino acids.

V usage is TRBV5-1 and J usage is TRBJ1-1; possible D gene TRBD1, 6 bases. Sequenced sample: PBMCs. This receptor was obtained from a woman in her thirties or forties in good health. CDR3 DNA: TGCGCCAGCAGCCCAGACCCCCCAGGGGTGAACACTGAAGCTTTCTTT. Translated, it gives CASSPDPPGVNTEAFF.